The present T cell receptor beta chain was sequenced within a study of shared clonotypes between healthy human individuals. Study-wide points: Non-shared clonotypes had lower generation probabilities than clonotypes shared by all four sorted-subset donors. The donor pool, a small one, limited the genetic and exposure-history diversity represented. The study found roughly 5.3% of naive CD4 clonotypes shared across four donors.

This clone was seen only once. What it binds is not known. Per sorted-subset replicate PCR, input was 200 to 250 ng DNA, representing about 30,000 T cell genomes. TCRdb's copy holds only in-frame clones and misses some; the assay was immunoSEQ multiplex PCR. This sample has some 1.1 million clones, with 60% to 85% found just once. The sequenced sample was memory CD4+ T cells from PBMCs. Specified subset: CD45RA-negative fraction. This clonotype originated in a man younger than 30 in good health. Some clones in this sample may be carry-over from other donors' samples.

The chain's CDR3 is CASKSRQGNQPQHF. CDR3 coding DNA: TGTGCCAGCAAGTCGCGACAGGGGAATCAGCCCCAGCATTTT. This chain uses TRBV6-6 with TRBJ1-5; 8 positions agree with TRBD1. The CDR3 extends over 14 amino acids. Germline lookup yields CDR1 MNHNY and CDR2 SVGAGI (reference sequence). J gave up 4 bases and V 7 bases, and 6 bases lay outside the gene matches.